Sequencing of this TCR beta chain was carried out in a study of T-cell reconstitution after alpha-beta-depleted transplantation in children. As it was prepared, the TCRbeta library received unique molecular identifiers. TCRdb re-called the PCR reads with MiXCR, one entry per CDR3 protein. The sample carries 350,000 to 500,000 distinct CDR3 sequences, roughly two fifths recorded once. Notes on the study in general: Alpha-beta T cells about two months after transplant reportedly derived from several hundred expanded graft clones. When one year had passed after transplant, most T-cell counts and diversity came from newly produced T cells. Where some patients showed high TCRbeta diversity at day 60, it came from recipient T cells and thymic progenitors that had survived.

Trimming removed 6 bases from V and 7 bases from J, with 16 bases in between. CDR1 and CDR2 (germline): SQVTM, ANQGSEA. The CDR3 contains 13 residues. With respect to this clonotype: As yet, its antigen is unknown.

Sequences were derived from PBMCs, sampled before TCRalphabeta/CD19-depleted stem cell transplant. This sequence was found in a girl aged 2-10 years with aplastic anemia, due to receive a stem cell transplant. V usage is TRBV29-1 and J usage is TRBJ2-4, with D maybe TRBD1 (7 bases). This CDR3 is CSVPNRGGNIQYF. CDR3 in DNA: TGCAGCGTCCCGAACAGGGGAGGTAACATTCAGTACTTC.